Below, 10 T cell receptor beta chains from the same sample are listed, as sequenced in a study of T cells after posttransplantation cyclophosphamide. Clones were read by immunoSEQ multiplex PCR, and TCRdb kept only the in-frame ones, dropping some. The sample is made up of some 50,000 clones, none counted only once. Sequencing was performed on PBMCs. The origin of the receptors is a man aged 35 to 55 in good health, CMV-negative, and a related stem cell transplant donor.

In its sample, this clone was seen many times. The chain couples TRBV28 to TRBJ2-1, with 8 bases matching TRBD1. V lost 5 bases, J lost 4 bases, and 4 bases stayed unmatched. The CDR3 covers 14 residues. Germline V gene sequence: CDR1 MDHEN, CDR2 SYDVKM. The CDR3: CASSPWTGYNEQFF. CDR3 nucleotides: TGTGCCAGCAGTCCCTGGACAGGGTACAATGAGCAGTTCTTC.

This chain joins TRBV6-5 and TRBJ1-5; 10 nucleotides agree with TRBD1. V was clipped by 11 bases and J by 4 bases; unmatched bases: 11. CDR1 and CDR2 from the germline V gene are MNHEY and SVGAGI. CDR3 length equals 15 residues. CDR3 region: CAGGQDRGSNQPQHF. The CDR3 DNA is TGTGCCGGAGGGCAGGACAGGGGGTCGAATCAGCCCCAGCATTTT.

This clone was seen repeatedly, ten times or more. The chain carries TRBV4-1 and TRBJ1-5; D might be TRBD1 (6 bases). The CDR3 covers 16 residues. V lost 1 base and J lost 4, with 14 bases in between. Germline V CDR1 and CDR2: MGHRA, YSYEKL. The CDR3 bases are TGCGCCAGCAGCCAAGTAGCCGGGACAATGAATCAGCCCCAGCATTTT. Amino acids: CASSQVAGTMNQPQHF.

This clone was detected ten times or more. In nucleotides, the CDR3 is TGCGCCAGCACCCGAGCGGGGGATGGCTACACCTTC. The encoded protein is CASTRAGDGYTF. This chain uses TRBV5-1 with TRBJ1-2, with a tentative D call TRBD1 (5 bases). Germline-derived CDR1 and CDR2 are SGHRS and YFSETQ. This CDR3 is built from 12 residues. Trimming stripped 6 bases from V and 6 bases from J, with 12 bases between.

This clone was seen repeatedly, ten times or more. The CDR3 DNA sequence: TGTGCCAGCAGCTTAGTCCCCTATTCCTACGAGCAGTACTTC. Translated, it gives CASSLVPYSYEQYF. The rearrangement joins TRBV7-2 to TRBJ2-7; D not resolved. The CDR3 loop spans 14 amino acids. Germline V gives CDR1 SGHTA, CDR2 FQGNSA. V was trimmed by 1 base and J by 1 base, leaving 8 bases between them.

This clone has at least ten counts. V is TRBV20-1 and J is TRBJ2-1; tentative D call: TRBD2 (5 bases). V gave up 5 bases and J gave up 14 bases, with 13 bases separating them. This CDR3 is 10 amino acids long. Germline CDR1 DFQATT, CDR2 SNEGSKA (reference sequence). The CDR3 loop reads CSAHREEEFF. The CDR3 DNA follows: TGCAGTGCTCACCGGGAAGAAGAGTTCTTC.

This clone showed up many times. The V call is TRBV29-1, the J call TRBJ2-2; D remains unclear. V was shortened by 0 bases and J by 1 base, with 9 bases between the two germline ends. Germline V gene lookup returns CDR1 SQVTM and CDR2 ANQGSEA. The CDR3 runs to 15 residues. The CDR3 reads CSVEDHSKNTGELFF. CDR3 bases: TGCAGCGTTGAAGACCACAGCAAGAACACCGGGGAGCTGTTTTTT.

This clone was picked up many times. This sequence joins TRBV7-3 and TRBJ2-3, with a tentative D call TRBD1 (6 bases). CDR3 length equals 14 residues. Germline CDR1 and CDR2: SGHTA and FQGTGA. V shed 4 bases and J shed 1 base, with 9 bases lying between them. CDR3: CASSSEGGTDTQYF. CDR3 nucleotide sequence: TGTGCCAGCAGCTCCGAGGGGGGCACAGATACGCAGTATTTT. The full variable domain, its missing parts supplied by reference TRBV7-3 and TRBJ2-3, is GAGVSQTPSNKVTEKGKYVELRCDPISGHTALYWYRQSLGQGPEFLIYFQGTGAADDSGLPNDRFFAVRPEGSVSTLKIQRTERGDSAVYLCASSSEGGTDTQYFGPGTRLTVL.

This clone has at least ten counts. This rearrangement joins TRBV7-9 to TRBJ1-4; D is possibly TRBD1 (6 bases). CDR3 length: 14 amino acids. Per the germline V gene, CDR1 is SEHNR and CDR2 is FQNEAQ (reference sequence). V dropped 3 bases and J dropped 7 bases, with 12 bases sitting between them. Here the CDR3 reads CASSLGAGAEKLFF. CDR3 DNA: TGTGCCAGCAGCTTGGGGGCGGGGGCTGAAAAACTGTTTTTT.

This clone has at least ten counts. CDR3 sequence: CASTTSGGSYEQYF. CDR3 sequence (DNA): TGTGCCAGCACGACTAGCGGGGGATCTTACGAGCAGTACTTC. The rearrangement uses TRBV6-1 and TRBJ2-7; 12 bases fit TRBD2. Germline lookup yields CDR1 MNHNS and CDR2 SASEGT. V gave up 7 bases and J gave up 4 bases; unmatched junction bases: 5. This CDR3 is 14 amino acids long.